One sample yielded the 28 T cell receptor beta chains listed below, sequenced in a study of blood T cell repertoires in COVID-19. The data were produced by immunoSEQ multiplex PCR, yet TCRdb's version contains in-frame clones alone and is incomplete. The sample shows 330,000 or so clones, about nine tenths of them seen only once. Input material: PBMCs or T cells enriched from blood (not recorded which). These receptors were taken from a woman aged 25-40 years who had been exposed to COVID-19.

V is TRBV11-2 and J is TRBJ1-6, with D uncertain. Trimming removed 0 bases at V and 11 bases at J, with 11 bases between. The CDR3 has 14 residues. Per germline, CDR1 SGHAT and CDR2 FQNNGV. The CDR3 DNA reads TGTGCCAGCAGCTTAGACGAGGGTCGGGCACCCCTCCACTTT. It yields the protein CASSLDEGRAPLHF.

The V gene is TRBV7-2, the J gene TRBJ1-5; tentatively, D is TRBD1 (5 bases). Germline V gene sequence: CDR1 SGHTA, CDR2 FQGNSA. V was clipped by 5 bases and J by 4 bases, with 12 bases between them. This CDR3 comprises 14 residues. CDR3 protein: CASSIRRGNQPQHF. The CDR3 coding sequence is TGTGCCAGCAGCATCCGACGGGGGAATCAGCCCCAGCATTTT. The variable domain in full, with the rest retrieved from reference TRBV7-2 and TRBJ1-5, is GAGVSQSPSNKVTEKGKDVELRCDPISGHTALYWYRQSLGQGLEFLIYFQGNSAPDKSGLPSDRFSAERTGGSVSTLTIQRTQQEDSAVYLCASSIRRGNQPQHFGDGTRLSIL.

The chain has TRBV27 and TRBJ1-2, with D perhaps TRBD1 (5 bases). V dropped 3 bases and J dropped 3 bases, with 8 bases sitting between them. This CDR3 region has 13 residues. Germline CDR1 is MNHEY and CDR2 is SMNVEV (reference sequence). The CDR3 region has the DNA TGTGCCAGCAGTTTCGACAGATACTATGGCTACACCTTC. This sequence encodes CASSFDRYYGYTF.

The V call is TRBV27, the J call TRBJ1-6; 7 bases align to TRBD1. Looked up from germline, CDR1 is MNHEY and CDR2 is SMNVEV (reference sequence). The CDR3 is made up of 17 amino acids. Unmatched junction bases numbered 12, after V lost 2 bases and J lost 8 bases. In DNA form, the CDR3 reads TGTGCCAGCAGTTTAGCCGGACCGGGACAGATTTATTCACCCCTCCACTTT. Its translation: CASSLAGPGQIYSPLHF.

This chain connects TRBV7-6 to TRBJ2-7; a possible D gene is TRBD1 (6 bases). The CDR3 is 15 amino acids. Germline assignment: CDR1 SGHVS and CDR2 FNYEAQ. The ends were cut back, 5 bases at V and 2 bases at J, with 16 bases in the middle. The DNA for the CDR3 is TGTGCCAGCAGCCCTACACAGGGACCCCCCTACGAGCAGTACTTC. Its translation is CASSPTQGPPYEQYF.

The gene calls are TRBV27 and TRBJ2-5; possible D gene TRBD2, 6 bases. Deletions cut 1 base from V and 5 bases from J, with 8 bases between. The CDR3 contains 13 residues. The germline V gene encodes CDR1 MNHEY and CDR2 SMNVEV (reference sequence). The CDR3 nucleotides are TGTGCCAGCAGTTTATTGAGCGGGGAGACCCAGTACTTC. Amino acids: CASSLLSGETQYF.

The genes are TRBV3-1 (or the pseudogene TRBV3-2) and TRBJ2-5; D is perhaps TRBD2 (7 bases). The CDR3 spans 16 residues. Germline CDR1 reads LGHDT; CDR2 reads YNNKEL (reference sequence). V lost 0 bases, J lost 1 base, and 12 bases lay in between. The DNA for the CDR3 is TGTGCCAGCAGCCAAGATTCGGGGGGCCCCCAAGAGACCCAGTACTTC. Amino acid sequence: CASSQDSGGPQETQYF.

The chain recombines TRBV7-9 with TRBJ2-5, with 7 bases fitting TRBD2. This CDR3 is 16 amino acids long. Germline V gene data show CDR1 as SEHNR and CDR2 as FQNEAQ (reference sequence). The V segment lost 2 bases and the J segment 7 bases; nucleotides outside the gene matches: 13. CDR3: CASSLSSGGSGGTQYF. The CDR3 coding sequence is TGTGCCAGCAGCTTATCCTCTGGCGGGAGTGGGGGGACCCAGTACTTC. Filled out from reference TRBV7-9 and TRBJ2-5, the complete variable domain reads DTGVSQNPRHKITKRGQNVTFRCDPISEHNRLYWYRQTLGQGPEFLTYFQNEAQLEKSRLLSDRFSAERPKGSFSTLEIQRTEQGDSAMYLCASSLSSGGSGGTQYFGPGTRLLVL.

This clone was found once. The chain couples TRBV5-1 to TRBJ1-5; D is ambiguous. V lost 3 bases to trimming and J lost 2 bases, with 21 bases between them. CDR3 length equals 18 residues. The germline V gene encodes CDR1 SGHRS and CDR2 YFSETQ. This CDR3 is CASSSYFNTPSRNQPQHF. Written as DNA, the CDR3 is TGCGCCAGCAGCTCGTATTTTAACACGCCCTCCCGCAATCAGCCCCAGCATTTT.

V is TRBV14 and J is TRBJ1-2; D gene ambiguous. Looked up from germline, CDR1 is SGHDN and CDR2 is FVKESK. The CDR3 length is 18 residues. Between the trimmed V and J ends, which lost 1 base and 5 bases, there was a span of 23 bases. The DNA for the CDR3 is TGTGCCAGCAGCCAAGCACTCTTTCGAGGCCCCGGAACGTATGGCTACACCTTC. Its protein is CASSQALFRGPGTYGYTF. Looking up the rest from reference TRBV14 and TRBJ1-2 gives the full variable domain: EAGVTQFPSHSVIEKGQTVTLRCDPISGHDNLYWYRRVMGKEIKFLLHFVKESKQDESGMPNNRFLAERTGGTYSTLKVQPAELEDSGVYFCASSQALFRGPGTYGYTFGSGTRLTVV.

The J gene is TRBJ1-2, the V gene TRBV18, with unresolved D. There are 14 residues in the CDR3. The V gene's germline CDR1 is KGHSH and CDR2 LQKENI. Trimming left V 3 bases short and J 4 bases short, with 12 bases between. CDR3 in DNA: TGTGCCAGCTCACCCCCCAGTGGGCGCTATGGCTACACCTTC. Translating gives CASSPPSGRYGYTF.

The chain has TRBV27 and TRBJ2-3; 9 positions match TRBD2. CDR1 is MNHEY, CDR2 SMNVEV, per germline (reference sequence). The CDR3 loop spans 19 amino acids. The J segment lost 2 bases and the V segment lost 7 bases, leaving 19 bases of the junction unmatched. Written as DNA, the CDR3 is TGTGCCAGCACCCTTCGGGGGTTAGCGGGAGTAACAAACACAGATACGCAGTATTTT. Translating it yields CASTLRGLAGVTNTDTQYF.

The genes are TRBV10-3 and TRBJ1-1; TRBD1 might be the D (6 bases). V was pared by 6 bases and J by 4 bases, with 21 bases between. The CDR3 spans 16 residues. Germline V lookup: CDR1 ENHRY, CDR2 SYGVKD. In DNA, the CDR3 is TGTGCCATCAGCGAGAGGGACACAGGGAAGAGCACTGAAGCTTTCTTT. Its protein is CAISERDTGKSTEAFF.

The chain has TRBV18 and TRBJ2-1; D not resolved. CDR3 length equals 16 residues. Trimming took 8 bases from V and 5 from J, leaving 22 bases between them. Germline V lookup: CDR1 KGHSH, CDR2 LQKENI. In nucleotides, the CDR3 is TGTGCCAGCGCGGTTGGCTCCAACAATTGGGACAATGAGCAGTTCTTC. Amino acid sequence: CASAVGSNNWDNEQFF.

This chain links TRBV6-2 or TRBV6-3 with TRBJ1-1; a possible D gene is TRBD1 (5 bases). The CDR3 totals 16 residues. Germline V lookup: CDR1 MNHEY, CDR2 SVGEGT. V was trimmed by 2 bases and J by 6 bases, leaving 19 bases between them. The CDR3 bases are TGTGCCAGCAGTTACCGTAGTACCGGGAGGGGTGCTGAAGCTTTCTTT. Translating it yields CASSYRSTGRGAEAFF.

The chain combines TRBV24-1 with TRBJ2-2, with D tentatively TRBD1 (5 bases). V was trimmed by 3 bases and J by 7 bases, leaving 8 bases between them. The germline V gene has CDR1 KGHDR and CDR2 SFDVKD. The CDR3 sequence is 13 residues long. This CDR3 reads CATSDPGYGELFF. CDR3 DNA sequence: TGTGCCACCAGTGATCCAGGGTACGGGGAGCTGTTTTTT.

The gene calls are TRBV18 and TRBJ1-5; D is undetermined. Germline CDR1 reads KGHSH; CDR2 reads LQKENI. Trimming removed 2 bases from V and 2 bases from J, with 7 bases in between. CDR3 size: 14 residues. The CDR3 spells CASSPAHGNQPQHF. CDR3 nucleotides: TGTGCCAGCTCACCAGCACACGGCAATCAGCCCCAGCATTTT.

The V and J genes are TRBV7-9 and TRBJ1-1; D is undetermined. Trimming left V 8 bases short and J 1 base short, with 14 bases between. In germline, CDR1 is SEHNR, CDR2 FQNEAQ (reference sequence). CDR3 size: 14 residues. The CDR3 DNA reads TGTGCCAGCCATCCAGGAACAGCGAACACTGAAGCTTTCTTT. Translated, it gives CASHPGTANTEAFF.

The V call is TRBV7-3, the J call TRBJ2-3; no definite D call. Deletions cut 0 bases from V and 2 bases from J, with 15 bases between. CDR1 and CDR2 (germline): SGHTA, FQGTGA. The CDR3 has 17 residues. The CDR3 region is CASSLTGPASITDTQYF. CDR3 nucleotide sequence: TGTGCCAGCAGCTTAACGGGCCCCGCATCTATCACAGATACGCAGTATTTT.

This chain links TRBV4-2 with TRBJ2-5; maybe TRBD1 (5 bases). V gave up 0 bases and J gave up 4 bases, with 9 bases separating them. Germline CDR1 LGHNA, CDR2 YNFKEQ. This CDR3 contains 14 residues. CDR3 protein: CASSQDPQGETQYF. The CDR3 DNA reads TGTGCCAGCAGCCAAGATCCCCAGGGAGAGACCCAGTACTTC.

The chain employs TRBV19 and TRBJ1-2; 11 bases map to TRBD1. V trimming: 6 bases; J trimming: 4 bases; junction bases outside the gene matches: 7. This CDR3 is built from 15 residues. CDR1 and CDR2 (germline): LNHDA, SQIVND (reference sequence). CDR3 region: CASRGQGVPTYGYTF. For the CDR3, the DNA is TGTGCCAGTAGGGGACAGGGGGTACCCACCTATGGCTACACCTTC.

The chain recombines TRBV30 with TRBJ2-2; 10 nucleotides line up with TRBD1. This CDR3 is built from 12 residues. Germline lookup yields CDR1 GTSNPN and CDR2 SVGIG (reference sequence). CDR3 DNA sequence: TGTGCTGGGGACAGGGGTGGCGGGGAGCTGTTTTTT. This sequence encodes CAGDRGGGELFF.

The chain couples TRBV28 to TRBJ1-6, with unresolved D. This CDR3 is 14 amino acids long. V was clipped by 3 bases and J by 11 bases, with 14 bases between them. CDR1 MDHEN and CDR2 SYDVKM come from the germline V gene. The CDR3 DNA is TGTGCCAGCAGTTTTGCGAGAGAGGGTCCACCCCTCCACTTT. It encodes CASSFAREGPPLHF.

The chain links TRBV5-1 to TRBJ1-6; perhaps TRBD1 as D (6 bases). The germline V gene encodes CDR1 SGHRS and CDR2 YFSETQ. V lost 5 bases, J lost 10 bases, and 19 bases lay in between. The length of the CDR3 is 15 residues. CDR3 bases: TGCGCCAGCAGTATGACAGCGGGGACAAAATCACCCCTCCACTTT. Protein: CASSMTAGTKSPLHF.

This chain uses TRBV14 with TRBJ2-5; D gene ambiguous. V was clipped by 2 bases and J by 7 bases, with 14 bases between them. Germline loops: CDR1 SGHDN, CDR2 FVKESK. The CDR3 loop spans 14 amino acids. CDR3 sequence: CASSQYPGVGTQYF. CDR3 DNA: TGTGCCAGCAGCCAATATCCAGGCGTGGGGACCCAGTACTTC.

In this sample, this clone turned up a few times. Other DNA sequences from this sample encode an identical CDR3 as well. The chain joins TRBV10-2 to TRBJ1-2, with D uncertain. With 0 bases removed from V and 5 bases from J, the gap between germline ends came to 10 bases. This CDR3 is built from 14 residues. Germline V CDR1 and CDR2: WSHSY, SAAADI. CDR3 amino acids: CASSESTGAYGYTF. CDR3 bases: TGCGCCAGCAGTGAGTCCACGGGAGCGTATGGCTACACCTTC.

The chain recombines TRBV28 with TRBJ2-7; D perhaps matches TRBD2 (5 bases). Trimming took off 7 bases at V and 12 bases at J, with 19 bases between the two ends. Germline CDR1 is MDHEN and CDR2 is SYDVKM. The CDR3 contains 12 residues. The CDR3 DNA is TGTGCCAGCACCTCCGGGAACTATCTGACGTACTTC. Protein product: CASTSGNYLTYF. Combining the CDR3 with reference TRBV28 and TRBJ2-7 gives the whole variable domain DVKVTQSSRYLVKRTGEKVFLECVQDMDHENMFWYRQDPGLGLRLIYFSYDVKMKEKGDIPEGYSVSREKKERFSLILESASTNQTSMYLCASTSGNYLTYFGPGTRLTVT.

The V gene is TRBV10-3, the J gene TRBJ2-3; 7 positions match TRBD1. The germline V gene encodes CDR1 ENHRY and CDR2 SYGVKD. This CDR3 has 16 amino acids. With V trimmed by 0 bases and J by 4 bases, 7 bases remained unmatched. CDR3 region: CAISESSRQGPDTQYF. CDR3 DNA: TGTGCCATCAGTGAGTCGTCGAGACAGGGACCAGATACGCAGTATTTT.